The subject of this entry is one T cell receptor beta chain. A much larger clone differs by one base, so this may be a read error. Described time point: newly diagnosed GD, antithyroid drugs for less than 3 months. From RNA extracted from PBMCs, the TCR library was made. The record originates from a study of regulatory T cells in long-lasting Graves disease. Combining iRepertoire HTBI primers with Arm-PCR of CDR3 regions, the authors built TCR beta libraries. A single record per CDR3 protein comes from TCRdb applying MiXCR to the multiplex PCR reads. This sample has fewer than 450,000 distinct CDR3 sequences, with 14% to 15% found just once. Germline values: CDR1 SEHNR, CDR2 FQNEAQ (reference sequence). This CDR3 has 13 residues. This sample also appeared in a second study, on T cells in Graves' hyperthyroidism and ophthalmopathy. That work contributes: From stable hyperthyroidism, ophthalmopathy was separated by a 13 V-J model.

This TCR was recovered from a middle-aged woman with Graves disease. This specimen consisted of peripheral blood mononuclear cells (PBMCs), obtained at new diagnosis, from a patient treated with antithyroid drugs. The J gene is TRBJ2-7, the V gene TRBV7-9, with D hard to call. The CDR3 reads CVSSLFETGEQYF. The CDR3 DNA follows: TGTGTCAGCAGCTTATTTGAAACCGGGGAGCAGTACTTC.